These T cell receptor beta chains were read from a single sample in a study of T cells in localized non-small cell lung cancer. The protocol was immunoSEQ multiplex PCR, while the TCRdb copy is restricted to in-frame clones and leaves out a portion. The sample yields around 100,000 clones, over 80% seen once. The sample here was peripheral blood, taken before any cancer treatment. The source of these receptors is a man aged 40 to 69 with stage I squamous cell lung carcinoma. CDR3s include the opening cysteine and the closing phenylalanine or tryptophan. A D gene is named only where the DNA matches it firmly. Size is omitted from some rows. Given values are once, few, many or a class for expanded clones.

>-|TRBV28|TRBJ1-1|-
CASIQTRRVNTEAFF
TGTGCCAGCATCCAAACCAGGCGAGTTAACACTGAAGCTTTCTTT
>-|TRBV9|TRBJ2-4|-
CASSVGRAGNIQYF
TGTGCCAGCAGCGTAGGCAGGGCCGGGAACATTCAGTACTTC
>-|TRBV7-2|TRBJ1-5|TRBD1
CASSYSDRLNQPQHF
TGTGCCAGCAGCTACTCGGACAGGCTCAATCAGCCCCAGCATTTT
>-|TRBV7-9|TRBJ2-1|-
CASSPVGVMGEQFF
TGTGCCAGCAGCCCTGTGGGCGTGATGGGTGAGCAGTTCTTC
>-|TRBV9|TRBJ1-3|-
CASSTGIPSGNTIYF
TGTGCCAGCAGCACAGGGATCCCCTCAGGAAACACCATATATTTT
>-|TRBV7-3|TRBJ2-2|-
CASSLILPGELFF
TGTGCCAGCAGCTTAATTTTGCCCGGGGAGCTGTTTTTT
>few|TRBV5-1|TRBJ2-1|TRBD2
CASSLDLWAGGNNEQFF
TGCGCCAGCAGCTTGGATCTTTGGGCGGGGGGAAACAATGAGCAGTTCTTC
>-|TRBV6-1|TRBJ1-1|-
CASSEGRNTEAFF
TGTGCCAGCAGTGAGGGGAGGAACACTGAAGCTTTCTTT
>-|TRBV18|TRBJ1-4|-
CASSPVTPNEKLFF
TGTGCCAGCTCACCGGTGACACCAAATGAAAAACTGTTTTTT
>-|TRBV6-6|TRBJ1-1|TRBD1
CASSYQDRDVEAFF
TGTGCCAGCAGTTACCAGGACAGGGATGTGGAAGCTTTCTTT
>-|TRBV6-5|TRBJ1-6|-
CASTYIGRENSPLHF
TGTGCCAGCACCTATATTGGCAGGGAAAATTCACCCCTCCACTTT
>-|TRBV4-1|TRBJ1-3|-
CASSQLIGNTIYF
TGCGCCAGCAGCCAACTAATTGGAAACACCATATATTTT
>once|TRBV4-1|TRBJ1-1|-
CASSQVDSATEAFF
TGCGCCAGCAGCCAAGTGGACAGTGCCACTGAAGCTTTCTTT
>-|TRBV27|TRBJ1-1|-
CASSRDKGNTEAFF
TGTGCCAGCAGTAGGGACAAGGGTAACACTGAAGCTTTCTTT
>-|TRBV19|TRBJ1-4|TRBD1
CASSLGQGANEKLFF
TGTGCCAGTAGTCTAGGACAGGGAGCTAATGAAAAACTGTTTTTT
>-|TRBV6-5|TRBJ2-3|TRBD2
CASSKTGGPDTQYF
TGTGCCAGCAGTAAGACGGGGGGTCCAGATACGCAGTATTTT
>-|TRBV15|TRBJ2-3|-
CATSRNTDTQYF
TGTGCCACCAGCAGAAACACAGATACGCAGTATTTT
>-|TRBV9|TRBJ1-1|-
CASSGDQGSGTEAFF
TGTGCCAGCAGCGGAGATCAGGGGAGTGGCACTGAAGCTTTCTTT
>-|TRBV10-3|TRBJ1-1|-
CAISEPTHRGPEAFF
TGTGCCATCAGTGAGCCGACGCATAGGGGTCCTGAAGCTTTCTTT
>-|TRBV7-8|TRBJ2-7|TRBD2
CASSLAAGLASGEQYF
TGTGCCAGCAGCTTAGCGGCGGGACTAGCATCGGGCGAGCAGTACTTC
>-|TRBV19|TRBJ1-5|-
CASSIDRTRNQPQHF
TGTGCCAGTAGTATAGATAGGACCAGAAATCAGCCCCAGCATTTT
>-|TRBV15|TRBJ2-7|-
CATSRDHGDRLKYF
TGTGCCACCAGCAGAGATCACGGGGATAGACTTAAGTACTTC
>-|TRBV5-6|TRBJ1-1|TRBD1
CASSSRDREGVNTEAFF
TGTGCCAGCAGCTCGAGGGACAGGGAGGGGGTGAACACTGAAGCTTTCTTT
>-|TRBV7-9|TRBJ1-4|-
CASSLSRQAGEKLFF
TGTGCCAGCAGCTTATCCCGTCAGGCGGGGGAAAAACTGTTTTTT
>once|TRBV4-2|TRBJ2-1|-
CASSHTSRAVGSYNEQFF
TGTGCCAGCAGCCACACTTCGCGGGCGGTTGGCTCCTACAATGAGCAGTTCTTC
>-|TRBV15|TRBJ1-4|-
CATSRVKGEKLFF
TGTGCCACCAGCAGGGTCAAGGGGGAAAAACTGTTTTTT
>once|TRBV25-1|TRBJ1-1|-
CASSPLTGGGGTEAFF
TGTGCCAGCAGTCCCCTGACGGGAGGGGGTGGCACTGAAGCTTTCTTT
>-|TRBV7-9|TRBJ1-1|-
CASSWEVGDGNTEAFF
TGTGCCAGCAGCTGGGAGGTAGGGGACGGGAACACTGAAGCTTTCTTT
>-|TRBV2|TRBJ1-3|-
CASRQISGNTIYF
TGTGCCAGCAGGCAGATCTCTGGAAACACCATATATTTT
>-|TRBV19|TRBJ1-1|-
CASSIGYYTDTEAFF
TGTGCCAGTAGTATAGGGTACTACACGGACACTGAAGCTTTCTTT
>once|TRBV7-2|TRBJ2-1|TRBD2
CASSWSSGLSYNEQFF
TGTGCCAGCAGCTGGTCTAGCGGACTTTCCTACAATGAGCAGTTCTTC
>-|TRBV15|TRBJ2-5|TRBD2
CATSRGGLAGFQETQYF
TGTGCCACCAGCAGGGGGGGCCTAGCGGGGTTCCAAGAGACCCAGTACTTC
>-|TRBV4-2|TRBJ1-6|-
CASSQKWDTMSSYNSPLHF
TGTGCCAGCAGCCAAAAATGGGACACCATGAGCTCCTATAATTCACCCCTCCACTTT
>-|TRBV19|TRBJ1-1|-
CASRSSFEAFF
TGTGCCAGTAGGAGTAGTTTTGAAGCTTTCTTT
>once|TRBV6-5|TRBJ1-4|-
CASSYPGGEKLFF
TGTGCCAGCAGTTACCCAGGAGGGGAAAAACTGTTTTTT
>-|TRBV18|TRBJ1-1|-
CASSQDTNHIRF
TGTGCCAGCTCACAGGACACCAATCATATCCGTTTT
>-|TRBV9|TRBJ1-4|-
CASSVGGPNEKLFF
TGTGCCAGCAGCGTAGGGGGACCTAATGAAAAACTGTTTTTT
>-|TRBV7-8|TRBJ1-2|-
CASSAIRRGLQPVVYGYTF
TGTGCCAGCAGCGCAATAAGGCGGGGCCTCCAACCGGTGGTATATGGCTACACCTTC
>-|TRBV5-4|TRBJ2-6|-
CASSPRSGANVLTF
TGTGCCAGCAGCCCCCGCTCTGGGGCCAACGTCCTGACTTTC
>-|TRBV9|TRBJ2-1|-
CASSTSSGKGEQFF
TGTGCCAGCAGCACCTCTTCAGGGAAGGGGGAGCAGTTCTTC
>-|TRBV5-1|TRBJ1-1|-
CASSLVGEGNTEAFF
TGCGCCAGCAGCTTGGTAGGCGAGGGGAACACTGAAGCTTTCTTT
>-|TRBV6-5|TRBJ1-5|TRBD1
CASSSDRDQPQHF
TGTGCCAGCAGTTCGGACAGGGATCAGCCCCAGCATTTT
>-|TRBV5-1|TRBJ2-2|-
CASSLGNTANTGELFF
TGCGCCAGCAGCTTGGGTAATACAGCGAACACCGGGGAGCTGTTTTTT
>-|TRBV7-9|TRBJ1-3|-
CASSLEAGNTIYF
TGTGCCAGCAGCTTAGAGGCCGGAAACACCATATATTTT
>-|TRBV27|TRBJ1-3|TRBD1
CASSYRGLAGNTIYF
TGTGCCAGCAGTTACAGGGGATTAGCTGGAAACACCATATATTTT
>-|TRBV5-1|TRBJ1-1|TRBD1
CASRLGTANPMNTEAFF
TGCGCCAGCAGATTAGGGACAGCCAACCCCATGAACACTGAAGCTTTCTTT
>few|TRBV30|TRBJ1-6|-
CAWSPDQSPLHF
TGTGCCTGGAGTCCCGACCAGTCACCCCTCCACTTT
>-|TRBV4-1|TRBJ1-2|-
CASSQGGPRTSYGYTF
TGCGCCAGCAGCCAAGGGGGTCCGAGGACGAGCTATGGCTACACCTTC